One and the same sample provided the 22 T cell receptor beta chains below, sequenced in a study of blood T cells in healthy people across ages. Together with a sample-barcoded 5' primer, a J-beta primer mix was included in a second PCR lasting roughly 6 to 12 cycles. TCRdb passed the 5' RACE reads through MiXCR, listing each CDR3 protein once. The sample lists 1.5 million to 2 million distinct CDR3 sequences, around half occurring once. The material sequenced was blood. The receptors originated from a woman between 35 and 50 years old in good health.

This chain connects TRBV6-6 to TRBJ1-5; the match to TRBD1 covers 9 bases. The CDR3 has 16 residues. Unmatched junction bases numbered 14, after V lost 5 bases and J lost 9 bases. CDR1 and CDR2 from the germline V gene are MNHNY and SVGAGI (reference sequence). CDR3 residues: CASSDTGGVQSPPQHF. The CDR3 bases are TGTGCCAGCAGTGATACAGGGGGCGTTCAAAGCCCGCCCCAGCATTTT.

This chain joins TRBV7-2 and TRBJ1-1; D uncertain. The CDR3 is 15 amino acids. Germline assignment: CDR1 SGHTA and CDR2 FQGNSA. Trimming stripped 3 bases from V and 4 bases from J, with 15 bases between. The CDR3 reads CASSLIGSGVTEAFF. DNA for the CDR3: TGTGCCAGCAGCTTGATTGGCAGTGGGGTCACTGAAGCTTTCTTT.

This sequence joins TRBV6-2 or TRBV6-3 and TRBJ2-7; tentative D call: TRBD1 (6 bases). The CDR3 runs 15 residues. With 8 bases removed from V and 0 bases from J, the gap between germline ends came to 17 bases. Germline CDR1 and CDR2: MNHEY and SVGEGT. The CDR3 DNA reads TGTGCCAGCGTACCAATGAGGACAGTCTCCTACGAGCAGTACTTC. Translation gives CASVPMRTVSYEQYF.

This clonotype was counted only a few times. This sequence joins TRBV2 and TRBJ2-1; weak D call: TRBD2 (5 bases). The germline CDR1 and CDR2 sequences are SNHLY and FYNNEI. The CDR3 is made up of 12 amino acids. V was shortened by 6 bases and J by 13 bases, with 16 bases between the two germline ends. The DNA of the CDR3 is TGTGCCAGCAGCGGACGGGGTCCTAACCAGTTCTTC. This codes for CASSGRGPNQFF.

This clonotype was seen a few times. V and J are TRBV7-9 and TRBJ2-7, with D tentatively TRBD2 (6 bases). This CDR3 has 14 amino acids. CDR1 and CDR2 (germline): SEHNR, FQNEAQ (reference sequence). The germline V and J ends were trimmed by 2 bases and 1 base, with 9 bases remaining between them. CDR3 region: CASSLIGTSYEQYF. CDR3 in DNA: TGTGCCAGCAGCTTAATCGGGACTTCCTACGAGCAGTACTTC.

The CDR3 sequence: CASSLLPGPSTDTQYF. The CDR3 nucleotides read TGTGCCAGCAGCTTACTGCCGGGACCTAGCACAGATACGCAGTATTTT. The chain couples TRBV7-8 to TRBJ2-3; D is perhaps TRBD1 or TRBD2 (5 bases each). Trimming shortened V by 2 bases and J by 0 bases, and 12 bases separated the two germline ends. This CDR3 spans 16 amino acids. The germline V gene encodes CDR1 SGHVS and CDR2 FQNEAQ.

This clonotype was seen a handful of times. This chain connects TRBV28 to TRBJ2-7; 9 bases line up with TRBD1. CDR3 size: 15 residues. Germline CDR1 is MDHEN and CDR2 is SYDVKM. The V gene end was trimmed by 5 bases and the J gene end by 3 bases; junction bases not matched to a gene: 8. The CDR3 nucleotides read TGTGCCAGCAGTAACCTCGGGACAGGGTACTACGAGCAGTACTTC. Its translation is CASSNLGTGYYEQYF.

On this clonotype itself: The junction does not match germline at one end; this may be a read error. The V call is TRBV12-3 or TRBV12-4, the J call TRBJ2-1, with 7 bases that match TRBD1. This CDR3 has 16 amino acids. CDR3: CASSDRQGSARNEQFF. Written as DNA, the CDR3 is TGTGCCAGCAGCGACCGACAGGGTTCGGCCCGTAATGAACAGTTCTTC.

This sequence joins TRBV2 and TRBJ2-2; maybe TRBD1 (5 bases). The CDR3 extends over 15 amino acids. V was clipped by 7 bases and J by 0 bases, with 12 bases between them. Germline CDR1 and CDR2: SNHLY and FYNNEI. The CDR3 is CASKAGQANTGELFF. The CDR3 nucleotides are TGTGCCAGCAAGGCTGGACAAGCGAACACCGGGGAGCTGTTTTTT.

The CDR3 sequence is CASSLPQGSADTQYF. The CDR3, as DNA: TGTGCCAGCAGCCTCCCACAGGGAAGCGCAGATACGCAGTATTTT. This chain joins TRBV4-2 and TRBJ2-3, with D possibly TRBD1 on 6 matching bases. Germline V gene sequence: CDR1 LGHNA, CDR2 YNFKEQ. The V and J ends lost 4 bases and 4 bases respectively, with 15 bases between them. The CDR3 has 15 amino acids.

The chain recombines TRBV6-5 with TRBJ2-7, with D perhaps matching TRBD2 (6 bases). V was clipped by 7 bases and J by 5 bases, with 15 bases between them. The CDR3 extends over 13 amino acids. The germline V gene encodes CDR1 MNHEY and CDR2 SVGAGI. The CDR3 reads CASKRTGTDEQYF. CDR3 DNA sequence: TGTGCCAGCAAGCGGACGGGGACTGACGAGCAGTACTTC.

This clonotype appeared once. V is TRBV6-2 or TRBV6-3 and J is TRBJ1-1; a weak D match, TRBD1 (6 bases). CDR1 is MNHEY, CDR2 SVGEGT, per germline. The length of the CDR3 is 16 residues. V lost 3 bases and J 0 bases, leaving 14 bases between the germline ends. The chain's CDR3 is CASSYSHRVLNTEAFF. Here the CDR3 DNA reads TGTGCCAGCAGTTATTCCCACAGGGTTCTGAACACTGAAGCTTTCTTT.

A note on this clonotype: One end of the junction fails to match germline, which may point to a read error. The chain recombines TRBV6-1 with TRBJ2-6; 8 bases align to TRBD2. CDR3 size: 17 residues. Germline CDR1 is MNHNS and CDR2 is SASEGT. CDR3 nucleotides: TGTGCCAGCAGTAAAGCGGGGGTCCCCTCTGGGGCCAACGTCCTGACTTTC. Translated, it gives CASSKAGVPSGANVLTF.

Details on this clonotype: The germline gene is not matched at one end of the junction; a read error may be the cause. The CDR3 nucleotides are TGTACCAGCAGCTTAATTTTTTTAGGGACTAGTTCCCCCCGGAGCTCCTACGAGCAGTACTTC. Protein: CTSSLIFLGTSSPRSSYEQYF. The genes are TRBV11-2 and TRBJ2-7; TRBD2 agrees at 8 bases. Germline V gene sequence: CDR1 SGHAT, CDR2 FQNNGV. The CDR3 length is 21 residues. The full variable domain, its missing parts supplied by reference TRBV11-2 and TRBJ2-7, is EAGVAQSPRYKIIEKRQSVAFWCNPISGHATLYWYQQILGQGPKLLIQFQNNGVVDDSQLPKDRFSAERLKGVDSTLKIQPAKLEDSAVYLCTSSLIFLGTSSPRSSYEQYFGPGTRLTVT.

This chain's CDR3 is CSVEGGAESSYNEQFF. CDR3 nucleotide sequence: TGCAGCGTTGAAGGGGGGGCTGAGAGCTCCTACAATGAGCAGTTCTTC. The chain couples TRBV29-1 to TRBJ2-1, with D perhaps matching TRBD1 or TRBD2 (6 bases each). Deletions cut 1 base from V and 0 bases from J, with 13 bases between. The CDR3 extends over 16 amino acids. From germline, CDR1 is SQVTM and CDR2 ANQGSEA.

This clonotype was seen just once. V and J are TRBV10-1 and TRBJ1-2; 7 positions agree with TRBD1. The CDR3 runs 14 residues. The V gene end was trimmed by 2 bases and the J gene end by 7 bases; junction bases not matched to a gene: 7. Germline V gene data show CDR1 as WNHNN and CDR2 as SYGVQD (reference sequence). The CDR3 region has the DNA TGCGCCAGCAGTGAGGGAGGGGGCTTTAGTGGCTACACCTTC. Translating it yields CASSEGGGFSGYTF.

This clonotype occurred once. The chain combines TRBV4-3 with TRBJ1-1; weak D call: TRBD1 (6 bases). The CDR3 loop spans 16 amino acids. The germline V gene encodes CDR1 LGHNA and CDR2 YSLEER. The V gene lost 1 base and the J gene lost 0 bases, with 12 bases spanning the gap. The CDR3 reads CASSQVWGLMNTEAFF. CDR3 coding DNA: TGCGCCAGCAGCCAAGTCTGGGGGCTTATGAACACTGAAGCTTTCTTT.

This clonotype was found a few times. V usage is TRBV14 and J usage is TRBJ2-4; D is tentatively TRBD1 or TRBD2 (6 bases each). CDR3 length equals 12 residues. Between the trimmed V and J ends, which lost 3 bases and 9 bases, there was a span of 9 bases. Germline lookup yields CDR1 SGHDN and CDR2 FVKESK. CDR3 residues: CASSHRGLIQYF. The CDR3 DNA reads as TGTGCCAGCAGCCATCGGGGGCTCATTCAGTACTTC.

The chain has TRBV4-3 and TRBJ2-3; TRBD1 aligns across 9 bases. Germline trimming cut 5 bases from V and 4 bases from J; bases unmatched to any gene: 10. Germline V gene lookup returns CDR1 LGHNA and CDR2 YSLEER. The CDR3 spans 16 residues. The CDR3 is CASSEDGTGPPDTQYF. The CDR3 DNA sequence: TGCGCCAGCAGCGAGGACGGGACAGGGCCTCCAGATACGCAGTATTTT.

The chain links TRBV20-1 to TRBJ2-7; a weak D match, TRBD2 (6 bases). Trimming cost V 3 bases and J 0 bases, with 12 bases left between them. In germline, CDR1 is DFQATT, CDR2 SNEGSKA (reference sequence). The CDR3 consists of 14 residues. For the CDR3, the DNA is TGCAGTGCTAGTAACACCGGGAGCTCCTACGAGCAGTACTTC. Protein sequence: CSASNTGSSYEQYF.

This chain links TRBV18 with TRBJ1-2, with D perhaps matching TRBD1 (5 bases). Germline CDR1 KGHSH, CDR2 LQKENI. CDR3 length: 15 residues. Trimming shortened V by 0 bases and J by 1 base, and 9 bases separated the two germline ends. CDR3 coding DNA: TGTGCCAGCTCACCACCGGGACCGATTAACTATGGCTACACCTTC. Translation: CASSPPGPINYGYTF.

For the CDR3, the DNA is TGCGCCAGCAGCTTAACCACCGGGACAGGGAACCAGCCCCAGCATTTT. Translated: CASSLTTGTGNQPQHF. This chain links TRBV5-1 with TRBJ1-5; the match to TRBD1 covers 9 bases. Germline lookup yields CDR1 SGHRS and CDR2 YFSETQ. The CDR3 is 16 residues long. The trim removed 2 bases at V and 7 bases at J, leaving 10 bases unmatched.